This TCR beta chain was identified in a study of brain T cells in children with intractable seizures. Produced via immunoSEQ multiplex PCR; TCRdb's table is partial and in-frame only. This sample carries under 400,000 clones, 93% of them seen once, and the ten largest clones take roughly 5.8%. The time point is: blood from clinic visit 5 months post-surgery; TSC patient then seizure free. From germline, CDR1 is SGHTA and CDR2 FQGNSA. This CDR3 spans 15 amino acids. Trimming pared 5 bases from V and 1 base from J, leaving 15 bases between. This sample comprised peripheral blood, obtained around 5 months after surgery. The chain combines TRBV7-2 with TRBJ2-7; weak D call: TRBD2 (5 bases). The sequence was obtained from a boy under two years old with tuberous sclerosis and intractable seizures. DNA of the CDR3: TGTGCCAGCAGCCCAGGACTGGCATCTTCCTACGAGCAGTACTTC. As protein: CASSPGLASSYEQYF.